The rows below give T cell receptor beta chains drawn from one sample of a study of blood T cell repertoires in COVID-19. Profiled with immunoSEQ multiplex PCR; TCRdb holds only in-frame clones, not every one. This table holds about 62,000 clones, 76% found once. The material sequenced was peripheral blood. These receptors all come from a woman in her forties or fifties with active or convalescent COVID-19. Both conserved end residues are part of each CDR3. The D gene is left open where the match is weak. The size entry is marked missing in some rows and otherwise reads once, few, many or a size class.

abundance	j_gene	d_gene	v_gene	CDR3nt	CDR3aa
NA	TRBJ1-2	NA	TRBV5-4	TGTGCCAGCAGCCCGGGACTCAACCGAGGCTACACCTTC	CASSPGLNRGYTF
once	TRBJ2-6	NA	TRBV19	TGTGCCACCTCGGGTCCCGGGGCCAACGTCCTGACTTTC	CATSGPGANVLTF
NA	TRBJ2-3	TRBD2	TRBV6-1	TGTGCCAGCAGTGAAGTCCTAGCGGGAGGGAGAGATACGCAGTATTTT	CASSEVLAGGRDTQYF
once	TRBJ2-5	TRBD1	TRBV5-1	TGCGCCAGCAGCTTTTCAAGGACAGGCCTCAAAGAGACCCAGTACTTC	CASSFSRTGLKETQYF
NA	TRBJ2-1	TRBD2	TRBV7-9	TGTGCCAGCAGCCGGGCGTCTAGCGGGAGCCCCTTATACAATGAGCAGTTCTTC	CASSRASSGSPLYNEQFF
NA	TRBJ2-3	TRBD2	TRBV6-5	TGTGCCAGCAGGGGGTTAGCGGGGGGAGCAGATACGCAGTATTTT	CASRGLAGGADTQYF
NA	TRBJ1-2	NA	TRBV12-3/TRBV12-4	TGTGCCAGCAGCTTCACAGGGTTAGCGGGCTACACCTTC	CASSFTGLAGYTF
NA	TRBJ1-6	TRBD1	TRBV6-5	TGTGCCAGCAGTTTGACAGGGGGACAATATAATTCACCCCTCCACTTT	CASSLTGGQYNSPLHF
NA	TRBJ1-1	TRBD1	TRBV2	TGTGCCAGCAGTGGGACAGGGAGCACTGAAGCTTTCTTT	CASSGTGSTEAFF
NA	TRBJ1-3	NA	TRBV5-6	TGTGCCAGCAGCTTGGTGGCAGGGAAAGGCAACACCATATATTTT	CASSLVAGKGNTIYF
NA	TRBJ1-3	NA	TRBV19	TGTGCCAGTAGTATAGGCAGGGGAATCAACACCATATATTTT	CASSIGRGINTIYF
few	TRBJ2-2	NA	TRBV5-1	TGCGCCAGCAGACCAGGAAACACCGGGGAGCTGTTTTTT	CASRPGNTGELFF
many	TRBJ1-3	NA	TRBV9	TGTGCCAGCAGCCCCCAACAGGGTCTGAGCTCTGGAAACACCATATATTTT	CASSPQQGLSSGNTIYF
NA	TRBJ2-3	NA	TRBV5-6	TGTGCCAGCAGCCCCCTGGAGGGCGGAGGTAGCACAGATACGCAGTATTTT	CASSPLEGGGSTDTQYF
NA	TRBJ1-1	NA	TRBV7-3	TGTGCCAGCAGCTTAGGGACTGACGCTGAAGCTTTCTTT	CASSLGTDAEAFF
NA	TRBJ2-7	NA	TRBV9	TGTGCCAGCAGCCTCACAGGGCAGGGAGAGCAGTACTTC	CASSLTGQGEQYF
NA	TRBJ2-7	TRBD1	TRBV6-5	TGTGCCAGCAGCCGGGACAGGAGGTCGGCGGGGCAGTACTTC	CASSRDRRSAGQYF
NA	TRBJ2-2	NA	TRBV2	TGTGCCAGCAGCGAAGGGACTCACATCCTCACCGGGGAGCTGTTTTTT	CASSEGTHILTGELFF
NA	TRBJ1-6	TRBD1	TRBV29-1	TGCAGCGTATCGACAGGGCTTGGTTCACCCCTCCACTTT	CSVSTGLGSPLHF
few	TRBJ2-7	TRBD1	TRBV10-3	TGTGCCATCACCCAGGGGGACAGGGACGAGCAGTACTTC	CAITQGDRDEQYF
NA	TRBJ2-5	NA	TRBV6-6	TGTGCCAGCAGGGCCCCCAAGAGCGGCCAAGAGACCCAGTACTTC	CASRAPKSGQETQYF
NA	TRBJ2-3	TRBD2	TRBV24-1	TGTGCCACCAGTGACACTAGCGGGAGGGCCTCTGGGACCACAGATACGCAGTATTTT	CATSDTSGRASGTTDTQYF
NA	TRBJ1-2	NA	TRBV27	TGTGCCAGCAGTTTGGGTCCGGGACTGACCTATGGCTACACCTTC	CASSLGPGLTYGYTF
few	TRBJ2-7	TRBD2	TRBV7-2	TGTGCCAGCAGCTTAGCGTCGGCGGGAGGCTCCTACGAGCAGTACTTC	CASSLASAGGSYEQYF
once	TRBJ2-2	TRBD1	TRBV7-9	TGTGCCAGCAGCTTAGGTCAGGGGGAGAACACCGGGGAGCTGTTTTTT	CASSLGQGENTGELFF
NA	TRBJ1-2	TRBD1	TRBV12-3/TRBV12-4	TGTGCCAGCAGTTCGGGACAGAGATATGGCTACACCTTC	CASSSGQRYGYTF
NA	TRBJ2-1	TRBD1	TRBV11-2	TGTGCCAGCAGCCACGGGCAATGGGACAGGACTAACAATGAGCAGTTCTTC	CASSHGQWDRTNNEQFF
NA	TRBJ1-6	NA	TRBV3-1/TRBV3-2	TGTGCCAGCAGCCCTGACATGTGGAATTCACCCCTCCACTTT	CASSPDMWNSPLHF
NA	TRBJ2-5	NA	TRBV7-3	TGTGCCAGCAGCTTAGGGCTAGCCGAGACCCAGTACTTC	CASSLGLAETQYF
few	TRBJ2-4	NA	TRBV19	TGTGCCAGTAGTACAGGGGTCGCGAAAAACATTCAGTACTTC	CASSTGVAKNIQYF
many	TRBJ2-1	TRBD2	TRBV9	TGTGCCAGCAGCGTCTGGACTAGCGGTGAGCAGTTCTTC	CASSVWTSGEQFF
NA	TRBJ2-7	TRBD2	TRBV7-9	TGTGCCAGCAGCTTAGCCGGGGGGACTAGCGGCTACGAGCAGTACTTC	CASSLAGGTSGYEQYF
NA	TRBJ1-2	TRBD1	TRBV7-2	TGTGCCAGCAGCCCGTACGGGACAGGCTTCAAGGACTATGGCTACACCTTC	CASSPYGTGFKDYGYTF
once	TRBJ2-7	NA	TRBV6-2/TRBV6-3	TGTGCCAGCAGCCACGGGGGACCTGGATCCTACGAGCAGTACTTC	CASSHGGPGSYEQYF
NA	TRBJ1-1	NA	TRBV3-1/TRBV3-2	TGTGCCAGCAGCTTCTACCCCGGGACCCTAGGGGGTGAAGCTTTCTTT	CASSFYPGTLGGEAFF
NA	TRBJ2-5	NA	TRBV7-9	TGTGCCAGCAGCTTGGGGACTGTACAAGAGACCCAGTACTTC	CASSLGTVQETQYF
once	TRBJ1-2	NA	TRBV24-1	TGTGCCACCAGTCCGGGGAGGTATGGCTACACCTTC	CATSPGRYGYTF
few	TRBJ1-6	TRBD1	TRBV4-1	TGCGCCAGCAGCCATACCGGGACAGGGGGCAATTCACCCCTCCACTTT	CASSHTGTGGNSPLHF
few	TRBJ1-1	NA	TRBV2	TGTGCCAGCAGTGAAGGGGAGGGCACTGAAGCTTTCTTT	CASSEGEGTEAFF
few	TRBJ1-2	TRBD1	TRBV3-1/TRBV3-2	TGTGCCAGCAGCCAGGCCGGGACAGGAAACTATGGCTACACCTTC	CASSQAGTGNYGYTF
few	TRBJ2-1	TRBD2	TRBV4-1	TGCGCCAGCAGCCACGCCCTTCGCGGGAGCTCCTACAATGAGCAGTTCTTC	CASSHALRGSSYNEQFF
NA	TRBJ2-7	NA	TRBV4-2	TGTGCCAGCAGCCAAGATCCCGATCCCCTATACGAGCAGTACTTC	CASSQDPDPLYEQYF
few	TRBJ2-7	TRBD2	TRBV6-5	TGTGCCAGCAGAGGGACTACCCGAACCTACGAGCAGTACTTC	CASRGTTRTYEQYF
NA	TRBJ1-2	NA	TRBV20-1	TGCAGTGCTAGAGATAATTTTGGCTACACCTTC	CSARDNFGYTF
NA	TRBJ1-1	NA	TRBV7-2	TGTGCCAGCAACGAATTTCTCCCCGGGGCTGAAGCTTTCTTT	CASNEFLPGAEAFF
NA	TRBJ2-3	TRBD1	TRBV29-1	TGCAGCGTTGAAGACCCCGACAGGGGACAAAGCACAGATACGCAGTATTTT	CSVEDPDRGQSTDTQYF
NA	TRBJ1-2	TRBD1	TRBV14	TGTGCCAGCAGCCAGACCGGGACAGGGGAAAGGGACTATGGCTACACCTTC	CASSQTGTGERDYGYTF
NA	TRBJ2-1	TRBD1	TRBV9	TGTGCCAGCAGCCAGGACAGGGGAGGCTACAATGAGCAGTTCTTC	CASSQDRGGYNEQFF
few	TRBJ2-2	NA	TRBV7-9	TGTGCCAGCTCCTCGGGGTATGGCGGGGAGCTGTTTTTT	CASSSGYGGELFF
NA	TRBJ2-7	NA	TRBV10-3	TGTGCCATCAGTGAGCCCCGAGGCGGGAAGGGTAACGAGCAGTACTTC	CAISEPRGGKGNEQYF
NA	TRBJ2-3	TRBD2	TRBV19	TGTGCCAGTAGTGGGACTAGCGCCTATTCCTCCACAGATACGCAGTATTTT	CASSGTSAYSSTDTQYF
NA	TRBJ2-7	TRBD2	TRBV11-1	TGTGCCAGCAGCCGGAGCGGGAGTTCGTACGAGCAGTACTTC	CASSRSGSSYEQYF
NA	TRBJ1-1	NA	TRBV6-5	TGTGCCAGCAGTTACTCGCGTCCTTTTGGGAACACTGAAGCTTTCTTT	CASSYSRPFGNTEAFF
NA	TRBJ2-3	NA	TRBV6-5	TGTGCCAGCAGTTCCAGGGTATTGGATACGCAGTATTTT	CASSSRVLDTQYF